This T cell receptor beta chain was sequenced for a study of blood T cell repertoires in COVID-19. The data were produced by immunoSEQ multiplex PCR, yet TCRdb's version contains in-frame clones alone and is incomplete. Here the sample spans roughly 57,000 clones, approximately 80% being singletons. Per germline, CDR1 SGHNT and CDR2 YENEEA. V gave up 6 bases and J gave up 7 bases, with 19 bases separating them. This CDR3 comprises 15 residues. The rearrangement joins TRBV11-3 to TRBJ2-1, with D possibly being TRBD1 (7 bases). Sequencing used peripheral blood. The TCR originated in a man aged 30 to 45 with COVID-19, enrolled during active disease. In DNA form, the CDR3 reads TGTGCCAGCAGTCGGTGGGACAGCGGAGGGAATGAGCAGTTCTTC. This gives the protein CASSRWDSGGNEQFF.